This TCR beta chain was captured by sequencing in a study of response to subunit inactivated influenza vaccine. Only a few counts were recorded for this clonotype. As yet, its antigen is unknown. Study results and limitations: Few additional T cells are recruited per seasonal influenza vaccination, authors suggested.

CDR1 is MGHRA, CDR2 YSYEKL, per germline. The CDR3 covers 16 residues. The V end was cut by 4 bases, the J end by 7 bases, with 19 bases between. From the RT-PCR reads, TCRdb called clonotypes with MiXCR, one entry per CDR3 protein. The sample consists of 650,000 or so distinct CDR3 sequences, 14% of them appearing once. This specimen consisted of PBMCs from blood, obtained less than 15 days before vaccination. V usage is TRBV4-1 and J usage is TRBJ1-4, with D possibly being TRBD1 (5 bases). The TCR originated in a man in his fifties or sixties who received an inactivated influenza vaccine. Here the CDR3 DNA reads TGCGCCAGCAGCCCAAGATACGGGGGAACGGGTGAAAAACTGTTTTTT. Translated: CASSPRYGGTGEKLFF.